The 27 T cell receptor beta chains below were found in one sample sequenced in a study of T cell repertoires in cytomegalovirus infection (dated by TCRdb to the late 2010s). Reading the label with the study, this specimen's treatment or condition is: in vitro stimulation with specific CMV peptide epitopes to enrich CMV-specific T cells. Sequencing took place on an Illumina HiSeq 1500. TCRdb applied fastp at Q25 and MiXCR to the public reads, then kept only in-frame beta chains. Identical CDR3 proteins give one entry, which carries the most common genes and DNA. The sample table shows roughly 730,000 distinct CDR3 sequences, and around a third are seen once. The ten most abundant clones make up 18% of the sample. Their antigens are not known. The material sequenced was cultured PBMCs, taken from culture after CMV antigen stimulation. These receptors all come from a human donor in good health (CMV status not recorded). Some clones in this sample may be carry-over from other donors' samples.

The chain carries TRBV2 and TRBJ2-3; no clear D. The CDR3 covers 13 residues. Trimming pared 5 bases from V and 4 bases from J, leaving 10 bases between. Germline CDR1 is SNHLY and CDR2 is FYNNEI. CDR3 loop: CASSFRASDTQYF. CDR3 nucleotide sequence: TGTGCCAGCAGTTTCCGGGCTTCAGATACGCAGTATTTT.

V is TRBV5-6 and J is TRBJ2-1, with D possibly TRBD2 on 7 matching bases. The CDR3 totals 14 residues. The V gene's germline CDR1 is SGHDT and CDR2 YYEEEE. V shed 3 bases and J shed 5 bases, with 12 bases lying between them. This CDR3 is CASSWGGGHNEQFF. The CDR3 region has the DNA TGTGCCAGCAGCTGGGGGGGGGGGCACAATGAGCAGTTCTTC.

The J gene is TRBJ2-7, the V gene TRBV12-3 or TRBV12-4; D might be TRBD2 (5 bases). The CDR3 is 15 residues long. The V end lost 3 bases, the J end lost 1 base, and 13 bases lay between the germline ends. The CDR3 bases are TGTGCCAGCAGTTTCGGAGCGGAAACGTCCTACGAGCAGTACTTC. This sequence encodes CASSFGAETSYEQYF.

This clonotype has at least ten counts. This chain links TRBV7-6 with TRBJ1-6; D gene unclear. Per the germline V gene, CDR1 is SGHVS and CDR2 is FNYEAQ. The CDR3 is 12 amino acids. V lost 0 bases to trimming and J lost 7 bases, with 1 base between them. CDR3: CASSLANSPLHF. The CDR3 bases are TGTGCCAGCAGCTTAGCCAATTCACCCCTCCACTTT. The full variable domain, with the rest looked up from reference TRBV7-6 and TRBJ1-6, is GAGVSQSPRYKVTKRGQDVALRCDPISGHVSLYWYRQALGQGPEFLTYFNYEAQQDKSGLPNDRFSAERPEGSISTLTIQRTEQRDSAMYRCASSLANSPLHFGNGTRLTVT.

This clonotype was seen a few times. The V and J genes are TRBV19 and TRBJ2-5; D possibly corresponds to TRBD2 (6 bases). CDR3 size: 15 residues. With 3 bases removed from V and 2 bases from J, the gap between germline ends came to 13 bases. Per the germline V gene, CDR1 is LNHDA and CDR2 is SQIVND (reference sequence). CDR3 loop: CASSISLAGQETQYF. The DNA for the CDR3 is TGTGCCAGTAGTATTTCCCTTGCGGGGCAAGAGACCCAGTACTTC. The variable domain in full, completed from reference TRBV19 and TRBJ2-5, reads DGGITQSPKYLFRKEGQNVTLSCEQNLNHDAMYWYRQDPGQGLRLIYYSQIVNDFQKGDIAEGYSVSREKKESFPLTVTSAQKNPTAFYLCASSISLAGQETQYFGPGTRLLVL.

This chain joins TRBV20-1 and TRBJ2-3; unclear D gene. Germline CDR1 DFQATT, CDR2 SNEGSKA (reference sequence). Trimming cost V 3 bases and J 4 bases, with 5 bases left between them. This CDR3 contains 11 residues. The DNA of the CDR3 is TGCAGTGCTAGTTGGGCAGATACGCAGTATTTT. Its translation: CSASWADTQYF.

This clonotype has more than one count but fewer than ten. V and J are TRBV7-2 and TRBJ2-7; 9 bases agree with TRBD1. This CDR3 spans 15 amino acids. CDR1 is SGHTA and CDR2 is FQGNSA in the germline V gene. The V gene end was trimmed by 5 bases and the J gene end by 2 bases; junction bases not matched to a gene: 7. CDR3 sequence (DNA): TGTGCCAGCAGCGAAAGGGGGACAGGGCCCTACGAGCAGTACTTC. Its translation is CASSERGTGPYEQYF.

V and J are TRBV10-3 and TRBJ2-1; D possibly corresponds to TRBD1 (6 bases). This CDR3 contains 15 residues. The V gene lost 3 bases and the J gene lost 4 bases, with 13 bases spanning the gap. The germline gives CDR1 ENHRY, CDR2 SYGVKD. In DNA form, the CDR3 reads TGTGCCATCAGTGAATCCGGGACAACGTACAATGAGCAGTTCTTC. Translated, it gives CAISESGTTYNEQFF.

The V call is TRBV7-2, the J call TRBJ2-5, with 7 bases aligning to TRBD1. The CDR3 runs 14 residues. V was clipped by 5 bases and J by 2 bases; unmatched bases: 5. Germline CDR1 SGHTA, CDR2 FQGNSA. The CDR3 DNA reads as TGTGCCAGCAGCGCCCCCAGGGGGCAAGAGACCCAGTACTTC. Amino acid sequence: CASSAPRGQETQYF.

Only a few counts were recorded for this clonotype. V usage is TRBV28 and J usage is TRBJ1-4; a possible D gene is TRBD1 (5 bases). This CDR3 has 16 residues. Germline-derived CDR1 and CDR2 are MDHEN and SYDVKM. The V end lost 3 bases, the J end lost 0 bases, and 11 bases lay between the germline ends. Here the CDR3 reads CASSFSRAATNEKLFF. In DNA, the CDR3 is TGTGCCAGCAGTTTCTCCAGGGCTGCAACTAATGAAAAACTGTTTTTT. Using reference TRBV28 and TRBJ1-4 for the parts outside the CDR3, the full variable domain is DVKVTQSSRYLVKRTGEKVFLECVQDMDHENMFWYRQDPGLGLRLIYFSYDVKMKEKGDIPEGYSVSREKKERFSLILESASTNQTSMYLCASSFSRAATNEKLFFGSGTQLSVL.

In this sample, this clonotype turned up a few times. This chain joins TRBV7-6 and TRBJ2-5; 9 bases match TRBD2. V was clipped by 1 base and J by 1 base; unmatched bases: 4. The V gene's germline CDR1 is SGHVS and CDR2 FNYEAQ. The length of the CDR3 is 16 residues. The CDR3 DNA is TGTGCCAGCAGCTTAGGAGCGGGGGGCTCCCAAGAGACCCAGTACTTC. Its translation: CASSLGAGGSQETQYF. Full variable domain (outside the CDR3, taken from reference TRBV7-6 and TRBJ2-5): GAGVSQSPRYKVTKRGQDVALRCDPISGHVSLYWYRQALGQGPEFLTYFNYEAQQDKSGLPNDRFSAERPEGSISTLTIQRTEQRDSAMYRCASSLGAGGSQETQYFGPGTRLLVL.

In this sample, this clonotype turned up many times. This chain uses TRBV7-9 with TRBJ2-7; D not resolved. The V gene lost 4 bases and the J gene lost 3 bases, with 7 bases spanning the gap. The CDR3 is 12 amino acids. Looked up from germline, CDR1 is SEHNR and CDR2 is FQNEAQ (reference sequence). The CDR3 sequence: CASSSPRYEQYF. CDR3 nucleotide sequence: TGTGCCAGCAGCTCGCCCCGCTACGAGCAGTACTTC.

This clonotype turned up a few times. This chain joins TRBV6-5 and TRBJ2-2; D ambiguous. This CDR3 is built from 14 residues. Per the germline V gene, CDR1 is MNHEY and CDR2 is SVGAGI. Trimming pared 8 bases from V and 2 bases from J, leaving 12 bases between. The CDR3 sequence is CASEPGDNTGELFF. In DNA, the CDR3 is TGTGCCAGCGAGCCTGGGGATAACACCGGGGAGCTGTTTTTT.

The chain uses TRBV15 and TRBJ1-4; the D is unclear. Trimming left V 0 bases short and J 1 base short, with 6 bases between. The CDR3 is made up of 15 amino acids. The V gene's germline CDR1 is LNHNV and CDR2 YYDKDF (reference sequence). The CDR3 here is CATSRDGLTNEKLFF. Here the CDR3 DNA reads TGTGCCACCAGCAGAGACGGCTTAACTAATGAAAAACTGTTTTTT.

This clonotype came up a few times. The chain joins TRBV12-5 to TRBJ2-2, with 7 bases lining up with TRBD1. The J segment lost 4 bases and the V segment lost 4 bases, leaving 0 bases of the junction unmatched. The germline V gene has CDR1 LGHNT and CDR2 FRNRAP. This CDR3 is built from 13 residues. This CDR3 is CASGWDSTGELFF. The DNA of the CDR3 is TGTGCTAGTGGTTGGGACAGCACCGGGGAGCTGTTTTTT.

V gene TRBV12-3 or TRBV12-4 combines with J gene TRBJ2-2; TRBD2 agrees at 8 bases. The CDR3 is made up of 18 amino acids. The V segment lost 1 base and the J segment 1 base; nucleotides outside the gene matches: 8. The CDR3 reads CASSLVYNSGMNTGELFF. CDR3 nucleotide sequence: TGTGCCAGCAGTTTAGTATACAATAGCGGGATGAACACCGGGGAGCTGTTTTTT.

V gene TRBV6-5 combines with J gene TRBJ2-7; D might be TRBD1 or TRBD2, each matching 6 bases. The CDR3 runs to 13 residues. The germline CDR1 and CDR2 sequences are MNHEY and SVGAGI. Trimming pared 2 bases from V and 7 bases from J, leaving 12 bases between. The CDR3 is CASSYGRRGEQYF. The DNA of the CDR3 is TGTGCCAGCAGTTACGGTCGGAGGGGGGAGCAGTACTTC.

This clonotype was detected once. The V gene is TRBV28, the J gene TRBJ2-1, with D hard to call. V was shortened by 6 bases and J by 9 bases, with 15 bases between the two germline ends. The CDR3 contains 13 residues. CDR1 and CDR2 (germline): MDHEN, SYDVKM. CDR3 loop: CASRGMGYGEQFF. The DNA for the CDR3 is TGTGCCAGCAGGGGGATGGGGTACGGTGAGCAGTTCTTC.

CDR3 nucleotide sequence: TGTGCCAGCACCCACCCGCCTCCGGGGAACTATGGCTACACCTTC. It is translated as CASTHPPPGNYGYTF. The chain links TRBV12-3 or TRBV12-4 to TRBJ1-2, with D uncertain. Trimming took off 7 bases at V and 2 bases at J, with 17 bases between the two ends. This CDR3 is built from 15 residues.

This clonotype was seen more than once but under ten times. This chain joins TRBV11-1 and TRBJ2-7; D is possibly TRBD1 (5 bases). This CDR3 contains 14 residues. V was clipped by 2 bases and J by 7 bases, with 15 bases between them. Looked up from germline, CDR1 is SGHAT and CDR2 is FQDESV (reference sequence). CDR3 coding DNA: TGTGCCAGCAGCTTACAGGGCTTCTCTCGAGAGCAGTACTTC. It specifies CASSLQGFSREQYF.

V usage is TRBV12-3 or TRBV12-4 and J usage is TRBJ2-3; D may be TRBD1 (6 bases). The CDR3 length is 11 residues. V lost 7 bases and J 11 bases, leaving 13 bases between the germline ends. CDR3 in amino acids: CASTGVVEQYF. DNA for the CDR3: TGTGCCAGCACAGGGGTGGTAGAGCAGTATTTT.

CDR3 bases: TGTGCCAGCAGTTTATGGGTTCTGGACAGCGAAAAACTGTTTTTT. Protein sequence: CASSLWVLDSEKLFF. The rearrangement joins TRBV28 to TRBJ1-4, with D possibly being TRBD1 (6 bases). The CDR3 contains 15 residues. Trimming shortened V by 0 bases and J by 8 bases, and 13 bases separated the two germline ends. Germline V gene lookup returns CDR1 MDHEN and CDR2 SYDVKM.

A few counts support this clonotype. This chain joins TRBV12-3 or TRBV12-4 and TRBJ1-1, with 9 positions matching TRBD1. The CDR3 is 16 amino acids. Trimming removed 2 bases from V and 6 bases from J; junction bases left unmatched: 10. The CDR3 DNA is TGTGCCAGCAGTTTACAACAGGGGGCTCGAATCTCTGAAGCTTTCTTT. It specifies CASSLQQGARISEAFF.

This clonotype was detected only a few times. The gene calls are TRBV7-9 and TRBJ1-2; tentative D call: TRBD1 (6 bases). Germline values: CDR1 SEHNR, CDR2 FQNEAQ (reference sequence). V was cut by 5 bases and J by 0 bases, with 16 bases left in between. The CDR3 sequence is 16 residues long. The CDR3 loop reads CASSEGGLPTNYGYTF. The DNA for the CDR3 is TGTGCCAGCAGCGAAGGGGGTCTGCCCACTAACTATGGCTACACCTTC.

In its sample, this clonotype was seen a few times. The chain uses TRBV5-4 and TRBJ1-2, with no clear D. This CDR3 comprises 12 residues. Per germline, CDR1 SGHNT and CDR2 YYREEE (reference sequence). V dropped 6 bases and J dropped 3 bases, with 9 bases sitting between them. CDR3 amino acids: CASNQDDYGYTF. CDR3 sequence (DNA): TGTGCCAGCAATCAGGACGACTATGGCTACACCTTC.

The chain has TRBV3-1 and TRBJ2-1, with D uncertain. The length of the CDR3 is 13 residues. The V end was cut by 4 bases, the J end by 6 bases, with 10 bases between. CDR1 LGHDT and CDR2 YNNKEL come from the germline V gene (reference sequence). CDR3: CASSLAASNEQFF. The DNA of the CDR3 is TGTGCCAGCAGCCTAGCAGCAAGCAATGAGCAGTTCTTC.

This rearrangement joins TRBV6-2 or TRBV6-3 to TRBJ2-7; TRBD1 agrees at 7 bases. The V and J ends lost 5 bases and 3 bases, in that order; junction bases with no gene match: 10. CDR1 and CDR2 from the germline V gene are MNHEY and SVGEGT. The CDR3 consists of 15 residues. The CDR3 is CASSRTGTADYEQYF. For the CDR3, the DNA is TGTGCCAGCAGTCGGACCGGGACAGCGGACTACGAGCAGTACTTC.